The 24 T cell receptor beta chains listed next were all sequenced from one sample in a study of blood T cell repertoires in COVID-19 (dated by TCRdb to 2019 to 2021). Receptor amplification or capture employed the immunoSEQ multiplex PCR assay. Sourced from immuneACCESS, this table was stored by TCRdb with only in-frame sequences that have V and J called. A share of the clones is absent; for the studies checked, an unresolved V gene accounts for under half, and the remainder has no known explanation. This sample is represented by about 240,000 clones; about 89% of them were singletons. Roughly 10% of the sample belongs to the ten largest clones. The sequenced sample was PBMCs or T cells enriched from blood (not recorded which). The receptors derive from a man between 35 and 55 years old who had recovered from COVID-19.

The CDR3 DNA is TGTGCCAGCAGCTTAGCAAACCGCGCCGGGACAGCCTCCAAGATGAGGTACTTC. This codes for CASSLANRAGTASKMRYF. The chain couples TRBV11-3 to TRBJ2-5; 7 bases map to TRBD1. The length of the CDR3 is 18 residues. The V gene end was trimmed by 1 base and the J gene end by 13 bases; junction bases not matched to a gene: 24. Per germline, CDR1 SGHNT and CDR2 YENEEA.

This rearrangement joins TRBV6-2 or TRBV6-3 to TRBJ2-7; maybe TRBD2 (6 bases). Trimming removed 5 bases from V and 11 bases from J, with 19 bases in between. Germline CDR1 is MNHEY and CDR2 is SVGEGT. The CDR3 is 13 amino acids. The CDR3 region is CASSPPSPGVEYF. Written as DNA, the CDR3 is TGTGCCAGCAGTCCACCCTCGCCGGGAGTGGAGTACTTC.

The count of this clone is one. V and J are TRBV4-1 and TRBJ2-7; perhaps TRBD1 as D (6 bases). The CDR3 spans 14 residues. V lost 0 bases, J lost 9 bases, and 15 bases lay in between. Germline assignment: CDR1 MGHRA and CDR2 YSYEKL. The CDR3: CASSQDSQGVGQYF. The CDR3 DNA follows: TGCGCCAGCAGCCAAGATTCACAGGGAGTCGGGCAGTACTTC.

The rearrangement links TRBV29-1 to TRBJ1-4; D is unresolved. Germline CDR1 SQVTM, CDR2 ANQGSEA. The CDR3 length is 14 residues. V lost 0 bases and J lost 4, with 9 bases in between. CDR3 nucleotides: TGCAGCGTTGAAGATGGACTGATTAATGAAAAACTGTTTTTT. Translation gives CSVEDGLINEKLFF.

The chain has TRBV19 and TRBJ1-1; unclear D gene. Trimming cost V 4 bases and J 6 bases, with 15 bases left between them. This CDR3 is 14 amino acids long. Per the germline V gene, CDR1 is LNHDA and CDR2 is SQIVND (reference sequence). The CDR3 sequence: CASSRWNRVSEAFF. CDR3 DNA sequence: TGTGCCAGTAGTAGATGGAACCGGGTGTCTGAAGCTTTCTTT.

CDR3 sequence reads: CASSQDLEAGFSNQPQHF. The CDR3 nucleotides are TGCGCCAGCAGCCAAGATCTTGAGGCGGGTTTTAGCAATCAGCCCCAGCATTTT. J is TRBJ1-5 and V is TRBV4-1; no reliable D call. Germline V gene lookup returns CDR1 MGHRA and CDR2 YSYEKL. The CDR3 covers 18 residues. With 0 bases removed from V and 0 bases from J, the gap between germline ends came to 15 bases.

This clone was seen only once. The CDR3, as DNA: TGTGCCAGCTCGCCGAACAGGGAAAAAGCTTTCTTT. Translation gives CASSPNREKAFF. The V and J genes are TRBV18 and TRBJ1-1, with D maybe TRBD1 (6 bases). Trimming stripped 6 bases from V and 9 bases from J, with 14 bases between. Germline V gene lookup returns CDR1 KGHSH and CDR2 LQKENI. CDR3 length: 12 amino acids.

In its sample, this clone was seen once. The chain employs TRBV21-1 and TRBJ1-4; the table's D call TRBD1 went unverified against the DNA. TRBV21-1 is recorded as a pseudogene. The CDR3 is made up of 14 amino acids. CDR3 sequence reads: CASLDRGHGEKLFF. CDR3 DNA: TGTGCCAGCTTGGACAGGGGGCATGGTGAAAAACTGTTTTTT.

The J gene is TRBJ1-5, the V gene TRBV11-2; tentative D call: TRBD1 (6 bases). Trimming cost V 5 bases and J 4 bases, with 12 bases left between them. The CDR3 contains 14 residues. CDR1 and CDR2 from the germline V gene are SGHAT and FQNNGV. In DNA form, the CDR3 reads TGTGCCAGCAGCCCATCACAGGGAAATCAGCCCCAGCATTTT. This gives the protein CASSPSQGNQPQHF.

The chain couples TRBV4-2 to TRBJ1-1, with D maybe TRBD1 (6 bases). Per the germline V gene, CDR1 is LGHNA and CDR2 is YNFKEQ. Trimming stripped 0 bases from V and 7 bases from J, with 18 bases between. CDR3 length: 16 residues. The CDR3 loop reads CASSQDGWGKGGEAFF. DNA of the CDR3: TGTGCCAGCAGCCAAGATGGTTGGGGGAAAGGGGGTGAAGCTTTCTTT.

The chain carries TRBV7-9 and TRBJ2-7; 11 nucleotides align to TRBD2. The junction had 7 bases not matched to a gene; V was cut back by 5 bases and J by 1 base. The germline V gene encodes CDR1 SEHNR and CDR2 FQNEAQ (reference sequence). This CDR3 region has 16 residues. CDR3 protein: CASSPAGTSGSYEQYF. In DNA, the CDR3 is TGTGCCAGCAGCCCAGCCGGGACTAGCGGATCCTACGAGCAGTACTTC.

Here the CDR3 reads CASQLYEQYF. DNA for the CDR3: TGTGCCAGCCAACTCTACGAGCAGTACTTC. The gene calls are TRBV6-5 and TRBJ2-7; D is undetermined. The CDR3 is 10 residues long. Trimming removed 8 bases at V and 3 bases at J, with 5 bases between. The germline CDR1 and CDR2 sequences are MNHEY and SVGAGI.

This chain joins TRBV18 and TRBJ2-2, with 11 nucleotides matching TRBD2. The CDR3 totals 15 residues. CDR1 is KGHSH and CDR2 is LQKENI in the germline V gene. Germline trimming cut 5 bases from V and 3 bases from J; bases unmatched to any gene: 2. The CDR3 coding sequence is TGTGCCAGCTCAAGACTAGCGGGGTACACCGGGGAGCTGTTTTTT. This gives the protein CASSRLAGYTGELFF.

V and J are TRBV3-1 (or the pseudogene TRBV3-2) and TRBJ1-2; no firm D call. The CDR3 extends over 13 amino acids. Germline V CDR1 and CDR2: LGHDT, YNNKEL (reference sequence). Trimming cost V 1 base and J 4 bases, with 7 bases left between them. The CDR3 nucleotides read TGTGCCAGCAGCCAAGGTCCTTCCTATGGCTACACCTTC. The encoded protein is CASSQGPSYGYTF.

V usage is TRBV7-6 and J usage is TRBJ1-5; D is possibly TRBD1 (5 bases). This CDR3 is 19 amino acids long. From germline, CDR1 is SGHVS and CDR2 FNYEAQ. Trimming took 0 bases from V and 1 from J, leaving 19 bases between them. The DNA for the CDR3 is TGTGCCAGCAGCTTAGCGTCGGGTACAGGCACACTGAGCAATCAGCCCCAGCATTTT. Residues: CASSLASGTGTLSNQPQHF.

This sequence joins TRBV28 and TRBJ2-3; the match to TRBD1 covers 11 bases. CDR1 and CDR2 from the germline V gene are MDHEN and SYDVKM. This CDR3 is built from 23 residues. J gave up 1 base and V 7 bases, and 28 bases lay outside the gene matches. In DNA form, the CDR3 reads TGTGCCAGCACCCAACCCGGACAGGGGGCCGTGTGGAGCGGGGAGGGAGGCACAGATACGCAGTATTTT. Protein: CASTQPGQGAVWSGEGGTDTQYF.

V gene TRBV7-9 combines with J gene TRBJ2-3; a possible D gene is TRBD1 (6 bases). There are 15 residues in the CDR3. Germline V gene data show CDR1 as SEHNR and CDR2 as FQNEAQ (reference sequence). The V gene lost 1 base and the J gene lost 4 bases, with 12 bases spanning the gap. CDR3 coding DNA: TGTGCCAGCAGCTTAGGAGTGGGGGCGGCAGATACGCAGTATTTT. Protein sequence: CASSLGVGAADTQYF.

This clone was picked up many times. The CDR3 DNA reads TGTGCCAGCAGTGAAAGGGAGCTGACTGAAGCTTTCTTT. Translating it yields CASSERELTEAFF. This chain uses TRBV2 with TRBJ1-1; no clear D. With 2 bases removed from V and 5 bases from J, the gap between germline ends came to 9 bases. The CDR3 runs 13 residues. Germline V gene sequence: CDR1 SNHLY, CDR2 FYNNEI.

This rearrangement joins TRBV4-3 to TRBJ2-3; a weak D match, TRBD2 (6 bases). Germline V gene data show CDR1 as LGHNA and CDR2 as YSLEER. Trimming left V 0 bases short and J 4 bases short, with 14 bases between. The CDR3 is 16 residues long. CDR3 DNA: TGCGCCAGCAGCCAAGAATTAGCGGAGGGAGCAGATACGCAGTATTTT. Residues: CASSQELAEGADTQYF.

V and J are TRBV7-2 and TRBJ2-3; D perhaps matches TRBD1 (6 bases). This CDR3 region has 17 residues. Trimming removed 0 bases from V and 8 bases from J, with 21 bases in between. Germline values: CDR1 SGHTA, CDR2 FQGNSA. The chain's CDR3 is CASSLALGGSTPGTQYF. In DNA form, the CDR3 reads TGTGCCAGCAGCTTAGCTTTAGGGGGATCAACGCCAGGTACGCAGTATTTT.

V is TRBV7-8 and J is TRBJ2-5; TRBD1 agrees at 7 bases. Germline CDR1 is SGHVS and CDR2 is FQNEAQ. This CDR3 contains 16 residues. V lost 3 bases, J lost 4 bases, and 11 bases stayed unmatched. CDR3 coding DNA: TGTGCCAGCAGCTTGGTGACAGGGAGATTTCGAGAGACCCAGTACTTC. This encodes CASSLVTGRFRETQYF.

CDR3: CASRRQETQYF. DNA for the CDR3: TGTGCCAGTAGACGGCAAGAGACCCAGTACTTC. The chain uses TRBV19 and TRBJ2-5; unclear D gene. V was cut by 6 bases and J by 2 bases, with 4 bases left in between. CDR1 and CDR2 from the germline V gene are LNHDA and SQIVND (reference sequence). The CDR3 runs to 11 residues.

Concerning this clone itself: The junction differs from germline at one of its ends, possibly a read error. V is TRBV11-3 and J is TRBJ1-1; no reliable D call. The CDR3 extends over 16 amino acids. Germline CDR1 and CDR2: SGHNT and YENEEA. CDR3 residues: CASSSFGLRGNPEAFF. The CDR3 bases are TGTGCCAGCAGCTCCTTCGGGCTCCGCGGGAACCCTGAAGCTTTCTTT.

This clone was found once. The rearrangement links TRBV3-1 (or the pseudogene TRBV3-2) to TRBJ2-2; 9 bases are a match to TRBD1. Germline assignment: CDR1 LGHDT and CDR2 YNNKEL (reference sequence). The junction had 8 bases not matched to a gene; V was cut back by 2 bases and J by 4 bases. The CDR3 is 17 amino acids. CDR3 protein: CASSQRTGTGPTGELFF. The CDR3 coding sequence is TGTGCCAGCAGCCAACGCACCGGGACAGGGCCCACCGGGGAGCTGTTTTTT.